These 9 T cell receptor beta chains were sequenced from one sample in a study of blood T cell repertoires in COVID-19. The repertoire was sequenced with immunoSEQ multiplex PCR; TCRdb's copy has only in-frame clones and lacks some. Here the sample spans around 270,000 clones, more than 85% being singletons. The specimen sequenced was peripheral blood. These receptors all come from a woman aged 60-70 years with COVID-19, enrolled during active disease.

In its sample, this clone was seen once. CDR3 coding DNA: TGTGCCAGCAGCGTAGGAGCGGGAGGGGTGGAGACCCAGTACTTC. This codes for CASSVGAGGVETQYF. This chain connects TRBV9 to TRBJ2-5, with 10 bases aligning to TRBD2. The length of the CDR3 is 15 residues. Germline V gene sequence: CDR1 SGDLS, CDR2 YYNGEE. The V and J ends lost 0 bases and 5 bases, in that order; junction bases with no gene match: 4.

This clone appeared a single time. J is TRBJ2-1 and V is TRBV2; D is undetermined. The V end was cut by 10 bases, the J end by 7 bases, with 5 bases between. Germline-derived CDR1 and CDR2 are SNHLY and FYNNEI. The CDR3 sequence is 9 residues long. Written as DNA, the CDR3 is TGTGCCACCCAGAATGAGCAGTTCTTC. This gives the protein CATQNEQFF. The full variable domain, completed using reference TRBV2 and TRBJ2-1, is EPEVTQTPSHQVTQMGQEVILRCVPISNHLYFYWYRQILGQKVEFLVSFYNNEISEKSEIFDDQFSVERPDGSNFTLKIRSTKLEDSAMYFCATQNEQFFGPGTRLTVL.

The chain has TRBV5-1 and TRBJ2-5; 7 bases line up with TRBD1. J was trimmed by 4 bases and V by 5 bases; bases with no gene match: 8. Germline assignment: CDR1 SGHRS and CDR2 YFSETQ. The CDR3 has 14 amino acids. The CDR3 protein is CASRHRGVGETQYF. The CDR3 region has the DNA TGCGCCAGCAGGCACAGGGGAGTGGGAGAGACCCAGTACTTC.

The chain has TRBV27 and TRBJ2-2; D remains ambiguous. Germline values: CDR1 MNHEY, CDR2 SMNVEV (reference sequence). CDR3 length: 13 residues. Trimming stripped 6 bases from V and 4 bases from J, with 9 bases between. CDR3 DNA: TGTGCCAGCAGCCTCCCCGGCACCGGGGAGCTGTTTTTT. Translated, it gives CASSLPGTGELFF.

This clone appeared once. V is TRBV28 and J is TRBJ1-1, with TRBD1 matching over 11 bases. V lost 5 bases, J lost 0 bases, and 8 bases stayed unmatched. Germline V gene lookup returns CDR1 MDHEN and CDR2 SYDVKM. The CDR3 consists of 17 residues. The CDR3, as DNA: TGTGCCAGCAGTCCGGGGACAGGGGGTAGCCTGAACACTGAAGCTTTCTTT. It is translated as CASSPGTGGSLNTEAFF.

This clone has only a few counts. The CDR3 loop is CASSLSGRGFDEQFF. The CDR3 region has the DNA TGTGCCAGCAGTTTAAGCGGGAGGGGTTTCGATGAGCAGTTCTTC. The chain employs TRBV6-5 and TRBJ2-1; 10 bases line up with TRBD2. Germline lookup yields CDR1 MNHEY and CDR2 SVGAGI. V trimming: 4 bases; J trimming: 8 bases; junction bases outside the gene matches: 8. This CDR3 is built from 15 residues.

The rearrangement uses TRBV28 and TRBJ1-5, with D perhaps TRBD1 (6 bases). This CDR3 comprises 14 residues. The V end was cut by 6 bases, the J end by 6 bases, with 15 bases between. The germline V gene encodes CDR1 MDHEN and CDR2 SYDVKM. CDR3 in amino acids: CASSPTRGAQPQHF. Here the CDR3 DNA reads TGTGCCAGCAGCCCTACCAGGGGCGCTCAGCCCCAGCATTTT.

The chain combines TRBV7-2 with TRBJ2-3; 7 positions agree with TRBD2. V trimming: 5 bases; J trimming: 4 bases; junction bases outside the gene matches: 6. CDR3 size: 14 residues. Germline V CDR1 and CDR2: SGHTA, FQGNSA. The CDR3 region has the DNA TGTGCCAGCAGCAGGACTAGGGCCGCAGATACGCAGTATTTT. Encoded protein: CASSRTRAADTQYF.

J is TRBJ2-7 and V is TRBV28; TRBD1 agrees at 11 bases. V lost 3 bases and J lost 2; bases outside the gene matches: 3. CDR1 and CDR2 (germline): MDHEN, SYDVKM. The CDR3 is 15 residues long. For the CDR3, the DNA is TGTGCCAGCAGTTTGGGGACAGGGGGTACCTACGAGCAGTACTTC. Translating it yields CASSLGTGGTYEQYF.